One and the same sample provided the 32 T cell receptor beta chains below, sequenced in a study of cytomegalovirus exposure and HLA in healthy donors. PCR employed 60 Vbeta and 13 Jbeta primers. Produced via immunoSEQ multiplex PCR; TCRdb's table is partial and in-frame only. The table records about 200,000 clones, roughly 80% of them present only once. The sequencing sample was made of PBMCs. The receptors were sampled from a man aged 35 to 55 in good health and CMV-seropositive.

This clone was picked up a small number of times. The V and J genes are TRBV2 and TRBJ1-6; D is undetermined. The germline CDR1 and CDR2 sequences are SNHLY and FYNNEI. V shed 5 bases and J shed 7 bases, with 6 bases lying between them. This CDR3 spans 12 amino acids. CDR3 residues: CASSWSNSPLHF. In DNA, the CDR3 is TGTGCCAGCAGTTGGAGCAATTCACCCCTCCACTTT. Full variable domain (rest looked up from reference TRBV2 and TRBJ1-6): EPEVTQTPSHQVTQMGQEVILRCVPISNHLYFYWYRQILGQKVEFLVSFYNNEISEKSEIFDDQFSVERPDGSNFTLKIRSTKLEDSAMYFCASSWSNSPLHFGNGTRLTVT.

Written as DNA, the CDR3 is TGTGCCAGCAGCATGCCAGAGAACACTGAAGCTTTCTTT. This translates into CASSMPENTEAFF. V gene TRBV7-9 combines with J gene TRBJ1-1; no firm D call. This CDR3 comprises 13 residues. The ends were cut back, 5 bases at V and 1 base at J, with 8 bases in the middle. Germline values: CDR1 SEHNR, CDR2 FQNEAQ (reference sequence).

V usage is TRBV6-5 and J usage is TRBJ1-1, with a tentative D call TRBD1 (5 bases). Germline assignment: CDR1 MNHEY and CDR2 SVGAGI. The germline V and J ends were trimmed by 5 bases and 6 bases, with 16 bases remaining between them. The CDR3 consists of 14 residues. The CDR3 sequence: CASSDSPGLAEAFF. CDR3 coding DNA: TGTGCCAGCAGTGACAGTCCAGGGTTAGCTGAAGCTTTCTTT.

The chain has TRBV12-5 and TRBJ2-5, with D perhaps TRBD2 (7 bases). Germline lookup yields CDR1 LGHNT and CDR2 FRNRAP. The CDR3 loop spans 18 amino acids. Trimming pared 5 bases from V and 5 bases from J, leaving 27 bases between. The CDR3 loop is CASGLLATSGGGHETQYF. Here the CDR3 DNA reads TGTGCTAGTGGTCTCTTAGCAACCTCTGGGGGGGGGCATGAGACCCAGTACTTC.

The chain is built from TRBV7-2 and TRBJ2-5, with 11 bases aligning to TRBD1. V shed 5 bases and J 4 bases; nucleotides not matched to a gene: 3. CDR3 size: 14 residues. Germline V gives CDR1 SGHTA, CDR2 FQGNSA. As DNA, the CDR3 is TGTGCCAGCAGCCGGGACAGGGGGAGAGAGACCCAGTACTTC. Protein product: CASSRDRGRETQYF. Based on the CDR3 plus reference TRBV7-2 and TRBJ2-5, the full variable domain is GAGVSQSPSNKVTEKGKDVELRCDPISGHTALYWYRQSLGQGLEFLIYFQGNSAPDKSGLPSDRFSAERTGGSVSTLTIQRTQQEDSAVYLCASSRDRGRETQYFGPGTRLLVL.

This rearrangement joins TRBV19 to TRBJ2-3, with D unresolved. Germline V gives CDR1 LNHDA, CDR2 SQIVND (reference sequence). The germline V and J ends were trimmed by 4 bases and 7 bases, with 15 bases remaining between them. The CDR3 consists of 14 residues. CDR3 nucleotides: TGTGCCAGTAGTAACTCCTTGGTTCGTCATACGCAGTATTTT. Translating gives CASSNSLVRHTQYF.

This clone is a singleton in its sample. The CDR3: CASSIAGGPETQYF. Here the CDR3 DNA reads TGTGCCAGTAGTATAGCGGGAGGGCCAGAGACCCAGTACTTC. The chain couples TRBV19 to TRBJ2-5; 8 positions match TRBD2. The CDR3 spans 14 residues. Per germline, CDR1 LNHDA and CDR2 SQIVND (reference sequence). Unmatched junction bases numbered 2, after V lost 1 base and J lost 4 bases. Complete variable domain (other parts from reference TRBV19 and TRBJ2-5): DGGITQSPKYLFRKEGQNVTLSCEQNLNHDAMYWYRQDPGQGLRLIYYSQIVNDFQKGDIAEGYSVSREKKESFPLTVTSAQKNPTAFYLCASSIAGGPETQYFGPGTRLLVL.

The V call is TRBV7-9, the J call TRBJ2-5; D possibly corresponds to TRBD2 (6 bases). CDR1 is SEHNR and CDR2 is FQNEAQ in the germline V gene (reference sequence). Between the trimmed V and J ends, which lost 4 bases and 5 bases, there was a span of 17 bases. This CDR3 region has 15 residues. In DNA, the CDR3 is TGTGCCAGCAGCTCTACCCCGCATGGGAGGGAGACCCAGTACTTC. It translates to CASSSTPHGRETQYF.

This clone was observed once. The chain combines TRBV11-3 with TRBJ2-3, with 11 bases aligning to TRBD1. CDR3 length equals 16 residues. Looked up from germline, CDR1 is SGHNT and CDR2 is YENEEA. V lost 4 bases to trimming and J lost 1 base; unmatched junction nucleotides: 4. The CDR3 is CASSWGTGGGTDTQYF. The CDR3 DNA sequence: TGTGCCAGCAGCTGGGGGACAGGGGGAGGCACAGATACGCAGTATTTT.

The chain has TRBV7-9 and TRBJ1-2, with a possible D match to TRBD1 (5 bases). V was cut by 11 bases and J by 4 bases, with 11 bases left in between. The V gene's germline CDR1 is SEHNR and CDR2 FQNEAQ (reference sequence). This CDR3 has 11 residues. CDR3 sequence: CASGGSYGYTF. In DNA, the CDR3 is TGTGCCTCCGGGGGGAGCTATGGCTACACCTTC. Drawing the rest from reference TRBV7-9 and TRBJ1-2, the complete variable domain is DTGVSQNPRHKITKRGQNVTFRCDPISEHNRLYWYRQTLGQGPEFLTYFQNEAQLEKSRLLSDRFSAERPKGSFSTLEIQRTEQGDSAMYLCASGGSYGYTFGSGTRLTVV.

The chain links TRBV7-9 to TRBJ2-7, with D possibly matching TRBD1 (6 bases). There are 13 residues in the CDR3. In germline, CDR1 is SEHNR, CDR2 FQNEAQ (reference sequence). The V end lost 6 bases, the J end lost 2 bases, and 11 bases lay between the germline ends. CDR3 sequence reads: CASSTGNPYEQYF. The CDR3 DNA reads as TGTGCCAGCAGTACAGGGAACCCCTACGAGCAGTACTTC. The whole variable domain, remainder taken from reference TRBV7-9 and TRBJ2-7, is DTGVSQNPRHKITKRGQNVTFRCDPISEHNRLYWYRQTLGQGPEFLTYFQNEAQLEKSRLLSDRFSAERPKGSFSTLEIQRTEQGDSAMYLCASSTGNPYEQYFGPGTRLTVT.

This rearrangement joins TRBV5-4 to TRBJ2-5; TRBD1 is a possible D gene (6 bases). The J call may not be correct, given that the DNA end is closer to TRBJ2-7. CDR3 length equals 12 residues. Germline V lookup: CDR1 SGHNT, CDR2 YYREEE (reference sequence). CDR3 sequence: CASSRTVGEQYF. The DNA for the CDR3 is TGTGCCAGCAGCCGGACAGTTGGCGAGCAGTACTTC.

This clone has just one count. This chain links TRBV10-3 with TRBJ2-5, with 12 positions matching TRBD1. Judging by the DNA end, TRBJ2-7 fits better; the J call may be wrong. From germline, CDR1 is ENHRY and CDR2 SYGVKD. The CDR3 runs 14 residues. The CDR3 loop reads CAISGGTGGDEQYF. For the CDR3, the DNA is TGTGCCATCAGTGGGGGGACAGGGGGCGACGAGCAGTACTTC.

This clone was detected only once. V usage is TRBV5-1 and J usage is TRBJ2-5; D gene uncertain. Trimming pared 0 bases from V and 2 bases from J, leaving 8 bases between. CDR3 size: 14 residues. Germline CDR1 SGHRS, CDR2 YFSETQ. The CDR3 spells CASSLGRTQETQYF. The CDR3 DNA is TGCGCCAGCAGCTTGGGCCGAACTCAAGAGACCCAGTACTTC.

The chain joins TRBV7-3 to TRBJ2-4; a weak D match, TRBD2 (6 bases). This CDR3 is 16 amino acids long. The V end lost 5 bases, the J end lost 1 base, and 15 bases lay between the germline ends. CDR1 is SGHTA and CDR2 is FQGTGA in the germline V gene. The CDR3 region is CASSPRVRGAKNIQYF. CDR3 nucleotide sequence: TGTGCCAGCAGCCCAAGGGTCCGGGGGGCCAAAAACATTCAGTACTTC.

The rearrangement links TRBV4-2 to TRBJ2-7; 10 nucleotides match TRBD2. Germline V gene lookup returns CDR1 LGHNA and CDR2 YNFKEQ. J was trimmed by 1 base and V by 0 bases; bases with no gene match: 3. There are 16 residues in the CDR3. CDR3 region: CASSQDSLAGSYEQYF. Here the CDR3 DNA reads TGTGCCAGCAGCCAAGATTCACTAGCGGGATCCTACGAGCAGTACTTC.

The V gene is TRBV28, the J gene TRBJ2-1, with 10 bases aligning to TRBD1. The CDR3 runs 15 residues. The J segment lost 8 bases and the V segment lost 4 bases, leaving 8 bases of the junction unmatched. CDR1 MDHEN and CDR2 SYDVKM come from the germline V gene. CDR3 amino acids: CASSSAGTGEDEQFF. In nucleotides, the CDR3 is TGTGCCAGCAGTTCTGCCGGGACAGGGGAAGATGAGCAGTTCTTC.

Only a few counts were recorded for this clone. The rearrangement joins TRBV19 to TRBJ2-5, with D maybe TRBD2 (5 bases). V was pared by 8 bases and J by 5 bases, with 15 bases between. CDR3 length: 13 amino acids. Germline CDR1 is LNHDA and CDR2 is SQIVND (reference sequence). The chain's CDR3 is CASSMEAAETQYF. For the CDR3, the DNA is TGTGCCAGTTCCATGGAAGCGGCCGAGACCCAGTACTTC. The full variable domain, in which reference TRBV19 and TRBJ2-5 provide the parts outside the CDR3, is DGGITQSPKYLFRKEGQNVTLSCEQNLNHDAMYWYRQDPGQGLRLIYYSQIVNDFQKGDIAEGYSVSREKKESFPLTVTSAQKNPTAFYLCASSMEAAETQYFGPGTRLLVL.

V usage is TRBV28 and J usage is TRBJ1-4, with 7 bases lining up with TRBD1. Germline V gives CDR1 MDHEN, CDR2 SYDVKM. The J segment lost 4 bases and the V segment lost 6 bases, leaving 8 bases of the junction unmatched. CDR3 size: 15 residues. The CDR3: CASSYRQGNNEKLFF. In DNA, the CDR3 is TGTGCCAGCAGCTACCGACAGGGCAATAATGAAAAACTGTTTTTT.

The CDR3 protein is CASSLDGGGARYEQYF. CDR3 bases: TGCGCCAGCAGCTTGGACGGCGGGGGGGCGAGGTACGAGCAGTACTTC. V is TRBV5-1 and J is TRBJ2-7, with 9 bases that match TRBD2. The V segment lost 0 bases and the J segment 4 bases; nucleotides outside the gene matches: 8. This CDR3 has 16 amino acids. CDR1 is SGHRS and CDR2 is YFSETQ in the germline V gene.

V and J are TRBV7-2 and TRBJ1-1, with D perhaps matching TRBD1 (6 bases). The CDR3 spans 12 residues. The ends were cut back, 6 bases at V and 4 bases at J, with 9 bases in the middle. CDR1 SGHTA and CDR2 FQGNSA come from the germline V gene. The CDR3 DNA is TGTGCCAGCAGTTCACAGGGCACTGAAGCTTTCTTT. It yields the protein CASSSQGTEAFF.

The V gene is TRBV6-5, the J gene TRBJ2-7, with 8 bases aligning to TRBD1. CDR1 is MNHEY and CDR2 is SVGAGI in the germline V gene. The CDR3 runs to 14 residues. J gave up 5 bases and V 4 bases, and 7 bases lay outside the gene matches. The CDR3 sequence is CASSSTGGSHEQYF. The CDR3 DNA sequence: TGTGCCAGCAGTTCCACAGGGGGTTCCCACGAGCAGTACTTC.

The chain has TRBV9 and TRBJ1-1; the D gene is possibly TRBD1 (6 bases). This CDR3 region has 14 residues. Looked up from germline, CDR1 is SGDLS and CDR2 is YYNGEE. With 4 bases removed from V and 10 bases from J, the gap between germline ends came to 20 bases. The CDR3 here is CASSQSTGTRGAFF. Here the CDR3 DNA reads TGTGCCAGCAGCCAGTCGACGGGCACCAGGGGAGCTTTCTTT.

A remark on this clone: Within the sample, other DNA sequences also encode this same CDR3. The chain combines TRBV27 with TRBJ2-1; no clear D gene. Germline V gene data show CDR1 as MNHEY and CDR2 as SMNVEV (reference sequence). The CDR3 sequence is 13 residues long. V was clipped by 5 bases and J by 6 bases, with 11 bases between them. CDR3 nucleotides: TGTGCCAGCAGTCTAAAAGAGGTCAATGAGCAGTTCTTC. Amino acids: CASSLKEVNEQFF.

The chain uses TRBV7-2 and TRBJ2-1; 7 bases match TRBD1. The junction had 9 bases not matched to a gene; V was cut back by 5 bases and J by 2 bases. Looked up from germline, CDR1 is SGHTA and CDR2 is FQGNSA. This CDR3 is 16 amino acids long. CDR3 protein: CASSLTGERTYNEQFF. CDR3 sequence (DNA): TGTGCCAGCAGCCTCACAGGGGAGAGGACCTACAATGAGCAGTTCTTC.

The gene calls are TRBV19 and TRBJ1-2; 7 nucleotides match TRBD1. The CDR3 is 13 amino acids. Germline CDR1 and CDR2: LNHDA and SQIVND (reference sequence). Trimming removed 7 bases from V and 4 bases from J; junction bases left unmatched: 6. The CDR3 here is CASTRDSVYGYTF. Written as DNA, the CDR3 is TGTGCCAGTACCCGGGACAGCGTCTATGGCTACACCTTC.

The chain employs TRBV9 and TRBJ2-2; 8 bases map to TRBD2. The CDR3 has 16 residues. Unmatched junction bases numbered 6, after V lost 0 bases and J lost 5 bases. Germline V gene sequence: CDR1 SGDLS, CDR2 YYNGEE. The CDR3, as DNA: TGTGCCAGCAGCGTAGTCGCGGGGGGAGGTACCGGGGAGCTGTTTTTT. Protein product: CASSVVAGGGTGELFF. The entire variable domain, with the rest obtained from reference TRBV9 and TRBJ2-2, is as follows: DSGVTQTPKHLITATGQRVTLRCSPRSGDLSVYWYQQSLDQGLQFLIQYYNGEERAKGNILERFSAQQFPDLHSELNLSSLELGDSALYFCASSVVAGGGTGELFFGEGSRLTVL.

The V gene is TRBV7-3, the J gene TRBJ1-6; D possibly corresponds to TRBD1 (5 bases). With 4 bases removed from V and 7 bases from J, the gap between germline ends came to 11 bases. Germline V gives CDR1 SGHTA, CDR2 FQGTGA. The CDR3 has 14 residues. CDR3 loop: CASSSQGGNSPLHF. CDR3 sequence (DNA): TGTGCCAGCAGCTCCCAGGGTGGGAATTCACCCCTCCACTTT.

The rearrangement uses TRBV18 and TRBJ1-1, with TRBD1 identical over 7 bases. The CDR3 sequence is 16 residues long. V dropped 2 bases and J dropped 1; count of bases not matched to a gene: 7. The germline CDR1 and CDR2 sequences are KGHSH and LQKENI. As DNA, the CDR3 is TGTGCCAGCTCACCAACCCGGACAGGCCCGAACACTGAAGCTTTCTTT. Amino acid sequence: CASSPTRTGPNTEAFF.

The V and J genes are TRBV6-5 and TRBJ1-6; D perhaps matches TRBD1 (6 bases). V was cut by 6 bases and J by 9 bases, with 15 bases left in between. Germline CDR1 is MNHEY and CDR2 is SVGAGI. The CDR3 totals 14 residues. CDR3 nucleotides: TGTGCCAGCAGCAGTCGGGGGGCGGGTTCACCCCTCCACTTT. It specifies CASSSRGAGSPLHF.

The rearrangement uses TRBV7-2 and TRBJ2-6, with D unresolved. Trimming took 6 bases from V and 0 from J, leaving 3 bases between them. The CDR3 has 13 residues. Germline-derived CDR1 and CDR2 are SGHTA and FQGNSA. The CDR3 DNA follows: TGTGCCAGCAGGCGCTCTGGGGCCAACGTCCTGACTTTC. Its translation is CASRRSGANVLTF. The complete variable domain, with remaining parts taken from reference TRBV7-2 and TRBJ2-6, reads GAGVSQSPSNKVTEKGKDVELRCDPISGHTALYWYRQSLGQGLEFLIYFQGNSAPDKSGLPSDRFSAERTGGSVSTLTIQRTQQEDSAVYLCASRRSGANVLTFGAGSRLTVL.

V usage is TRBV7-9 and J usage is TRBJ2-3, with 9 positions matching TRBD2. In germline, CDR1 is SEHNR, CDR2 FQNEAQ (reference sequence). CDR3 length: 16 residues. Losses at the gene ends were 2 bases for V and 0 bases for J; bases not matched to a gene: 3. The CDR3 region is CASSLSSGTSTDTQYF. CDR3 nucleotide sequence: TGTGCCAGCAGCTTATCTAGCGGGACTAGCACAGATACGCAGTATTTT.